These 12 T cell receptor beta chains came from one sample sequenced in a study of blood T cell repertoires in COVID-19. TCRdb keeps only in-frame clones here, not all; method: immunoSEQ multiplex PCR. The sample lists 250,000 to 300,000 clones, about 86% occurring once. The sample comprised peripheral blood. The receptor source for this set is a young woman with COVID-19, enrolled during active disease.

The chain recombines TRBV7-9 with TRBJ1-1; no firm D call. Looked up from germline, CDR1 is SEHNR and CDR2 is FQNEAQ (reference sequence). CDR3 size: 13 residues. V was shortened by 4 bases and J by 3 bases, with 9 bases between the two germline ends. DNA of the CDR3: TGTGCCAGCAGCTCCGAGAGGTACACTGAAGCTTTCTTT. Translation gives CASSSERYTEAFF.

The gene calls are TRBV6-5 and TRBJ1-2; 7 bases align to TRBD1. The junction had 9 bases not matched to a gene; V was cut back by 4 bases and J by 7 bases. The CDR3 length is 14 residues. The germline V gene has CDR1 MNHEY and CDR2 SVGAGI. CDR3 coding DNA: TGTGCCAGCAGTTCGGTAACAGGGGTTAGTGGCTACACCTTC. Amino acid sequence: CASSSVTGVSGYTF.

The chain couples TRBV2 to TRBJ2-5, with D perhaps TRBD1 (6 bases). Trimming shortened V by 2 bases and J by 5 bases, and 15 bases separated the two germline ends. The germline gives CDR1 SNHLY, CDR2 FYNNEI. This CDR3 contains 15 residues. CDR3 amino acids: CASSEMDRRWETQYF. Written as DNA, the CDR3 is TGTGCCAGCAGTGAAATGGACAGAAGGTGGGAGACCCAGTACTTC.

The V call is TRBV21-1, the J call TRBJ2-5; the table's TRBD2 call for D was not verified on the DNA. TRBV21-1 is termed a pseudogene. The CDR3 sequence is 13 residues long. The chain's CDR3 is CASRLALQETQYF. The DNA of the CDR3 is TGTGCCAGCAGACTAGCGCTCCAAGAGACCCAGTACTTC.

This chain joins TRBV6-5 and TRBJ1-1; 10 bases line up with TRBD1. Germline values: CDR1 MNHEY, CDR2 SVGAGI. Germline trimming cut 6 bases from V and 1 base from J; bases unmatched to any gene: 2. CDR3 size: 14 residues. The CDR3 protein is CASSRQGANTEAFF. The CDR3 coding sequence is TGTGCCAGCAGCCGACAGGGGGCGAACACTGAAGCTTTCTTT.

The chain is built from TRBV4-1 and TRBJ1-1; D is perhaps TRBD1 (6 bases). V was clipped by 4 bases and J by 6 bases, with 21 bases between them. The CDR3 has 16 amino acids. CDR1 is MGHRA and CDR2 is YSYEKL in the germline V gene. The CDR3 DNA reads TGCGCCAGCAGCCTTTTTCGAACGGACAGTGCCCCTGAAGCTTTCTTT. Protein sequence: CASSLFRTDSAPEAFF.

V gene TRBV28 combines with J gene TRBJ2-7, with 7 bases lining up with TRBD1. Germline V CDR1 and CDR2: MDHEN, SYDVKM. This CDR3 has 14 amino acids. The J segment lost 2 bases and the V segment lost 4 bases, leaving 5 bases of the junction unmatched. The CDR3 DNA reads as TGTGCCAGCAGTTCATACAGGGGTCCCTACGAGCAGTACTTC. Translation: CASSSYRGPYEQYF.

The chain recombines TRBV7-9 with TRBJ1-5; D gene ambiguous. Germline values: CDR1 SEHNR, CDR2 FQNEAQ (reference sequence). CDR3 length: 12 residues. V lost 4 bases and J 4 bases, leaving 5 bases between the germline ends. The CDR3 sequence is CASSSYNQPQHF. The CDR3 nucleotides read TGTGCCAGCAGCTCTTATAATCAGCCCCAGCATTTT.

The gene calls are TRBV5-1 and TRBJ2-5, with TRBD1 identical over 7 bases. V lost 3 bases, J lost 1 base, and 3 bases stayed unmatched. CDR3 length: 14 amino acids. Germline V CDR1 and CDR2: SGHRS, YFSETQ. The CDR3 sequence: CASSYPGGQETQYF. CDR3 sequence (DNA): TGCGCCAGCAGCTACCCAGGGGGCCAAGAGACCCAGTACTTC.

The J gene is TRBJ2-3, the V gene TRBV6-6, with a weak D call TRBD2 (6 bases). Looked up from germline, CDR1 is MNHNY and CDR2 is SVGAGI (reference sequence). V was shortened by 6 bases and J by 5 bases, with 12 bases between the two germline ends. This CDR3 comprises 13 residues. CDR3 nucleotide sequence: TGTGCCAGCAGCTCTCTCGGGGGAGATACGCAGTATTTT. It codes for CASSSLGGDTQYF.

This clone was detected a few times. The chain recombines TRBV7-2 with TRBJ1-6; 10 nucleotides agree with TRBD1. The ends lost 6 bases at V and 7 bases at J; junction bases unmatched: 3. Germline V lookup: CDR1 SGHTA, CDR2 FQGNSA. The CDR3 has 14 residues. In nucleotides, the CDR3 is TGTGCCAGCAGTCGGGACAGGGGAAATTCACCCCTCCACTTT. Amino acid sequence: CASSRDRGNSPLHF.

This clone was seen just once. The CDR3 here is CASSASLASSYEQYF. The CDR3 nucleotides read TGTGCCAGCAGCGCAAGTCTAGCAAGCTCCTACGAGCAGTACTTC. The chain couples TRBV3-1 (or the pseudogene TRBV3-2) to TRBJ2-7; weak D call: TRBD2 (5 bases). The CDR3 length is 15 residues. Germline V gene lookup returns CDR1 LGHDT and CDR2 YNNKEL (reference sequence). V was clipped by 5 bases and J by 0 bases, with 14 bases between them.